The rows below give T cell receptor beta chains drawn from one sample of a study of early T cells in non-severe SARS-CoV-2 infection. TCRdb reanalysed the 5' RACE reads using MiXCR and keeps one entry per CDR3 protein. The sample includes about 50,000 distinct CDR3 sequences, roughly 10% of them seen just once. The sample in question was whole blood, obtained at baseline. These TCRs come from an adult who was a healthcare worker with PCR-confirmed SARS-CoV-2 infection or an uninfected control (not recorded which). CDR3s include the opening cysteine and the closing phenylalanine or tryptophan. The D gene is left open where the match is weak. The size field is filled for only some rows; it gives once, few, many or a size class.

16	TRBV12-3/TRBV12-4	TRBD1	TRBJ1-5	-	TGTGCCAGCAGTAGATCCGGGACAGGGAACAATCAGCCCCAGCATTTT	CASSRSGTGNNQPQHF
15	TRBV7-2	TRBD1	TRBJ2-5	many	TGTGCCAGCAGCCGGGGACAGGGGGTAGGGGAGACCCAGTACTTC	CASSRGQGVGETQYF
13	TRBV29-1	-	TRBJ2-1	many	TGCAGCGTTGTGGGCCAGCTAAGGAATGAGCAGTTCTTC	CSVVGQLRNEQFF
11	TRBV7-8	-	TRBJ2-7	-	TGTGCCAGCAGCTTAGCGGAAGGGATGTACTTC	CASSLAEGMYF
14	TRBV3-1	-	TRBJ1-5	few	TGTGCCAGCAGCCAAGATATGGGATATCAGCCCCAGCATTTT	CASSQDMGYQPQHF
15	TRBV10-2	TRBD2	TRBJ2-3	many	TGCGCCAGCAGTGAATATAGCGGGAGATCAGATACGCAGTATTTT	CASSEYSGRSDTQYF
15	TRBV7-9	-	TRBJ2-7	many	TGTGCCAGCAGCCACACTACTAGGCCACCCTACGAGCAGTACTTC	CASSHTTRPPYEQYF
11	TRBV25-1	-	TRBJ1-2	-	TGTGCCATCTCAACGAGGGGACGCCTCACCTTC	CAISTRGRLTF
13	TRBV10-3	-	TRBJ1-1	-	TGTGCCATCAGCGACATGAAGAACACTGAAGCTTTCTTT	CAISDMKNTEAFF
13	TRBV29-1	TRBD2	TRBJ2-5	many	TGCAGCGTTCGGACTAGCGGGGGAGAGACCCAGTACTTC	CSVRTSGGETQYF
14	TRBV4-1	-	TRBJ2-7	many	TGCGCCAGCAGCCAGAGCGGCAGCCCCGACGAGCAGTACTTC	CASSQSGSPDEQYF
17	TRBV4-3	-	TRBJ1-2	many	TGCGCCAGCAGCCAAGATGATGTGCGCGGGCGACAATATGGCTACACCTTC	CASSQDDVRGRQYGYTF
14	TRBV6-2/TRBV6-3	TRBD1	TRBJ1-1	few	TGTGCCAGCAGTTGGGACAGGGAGTTCCCTGAAGCTTTCTTT	CASSWDREFPEAFF
13	TRBV7-9	-	TRBJ2-5	-	TGTGCCAGCAGCACCCAGTCTTCGGGCGCCCAGTACTTC	CASSTQSSGAQYF
14	TRBV7-3	TRBD1	TRBJ2-2	few	TGTGTCAGCAGCTTAGGACAGGGCACCGGGGAGCTGTTTTTT	CVSSLGQGTGELFF
11	TRBV20-1	-	TRBJ1-1	-	TGCACCCCGAGCATGAACACTGAAGCTTTCTTT	CTPSMNTEAFF
17	TRBV28	TRBD2	TRBJ2-3	-	TGTGCCAGCAGGGACGGGCTAGCGGGAGCACGGAGTGATACGCAGTATTTT	CASRDGLAGARSDTQYF
14	TRBV28	-	TRBJ2-1	few	TGTGCCAGCTTCGCGGGTAACTCCTACAATGAGCAGTTCTTC	CASFAGNSYNEQFF
12	TRBV11-2	-	TRBJ2-1	few	TGTGCCAGCAGCTTATCCCGCAATGAGCAGTTCTTC	CASSLSRNEQFF
14	TRBV7-7	TRBD2	TRBJ2-1	few	TGTGCCAGCAGCCCCCAGCGGGGGTCCAATGAGCAGTTCTTC	CASSPQRGSNEQFF
18	TRBV7-8	TRBD2	TRBJ2-3	few	TGTGCCAGCAGCACGCGGACTAGCGGGGGGGCTCAGACAGATACGCAGTATTTT	CASSTRTSGGAQTDTQYF
17	TRBV4-3	TRBD1	TRBJ1-3	many	TGCGCCAGCAGCCAAGCGAGGGACAGCTTCTCTGGAAACACCATATATTTT	CASSQARDSFSGNTIYF
15	TRBV6-2/TRBV6-3	-	TRBJ2-7	-	TGTGCCAGCAGTAGACCGGGACTCACCTCGATGGAGCAGTACTTC	CASSRPGLTSMEQYF
12	TRBV18	-	TRBJ2-5	medium-sized	TGTGCCAGCTCACGGGACCAAGAGACCCAGTACTTC	CASSRDQETQYF
14	TRBV2	-	TRBJ2-3	many	TGTGCCAGCATCCGGACAGAAAGCACAGATACGCAGTATTTT	CASIRTESTDTQYF
18	TRBV10-2	-	TRBJ2-2	-	TGCGCCAGCAGACAACCGACAATAAACCTGCTCAACACCGGGGAGCTGTTTTTT	CASRQPTINLLNTGELFF